This T cell receptor beta chain derives from a study of cytomegalovirus exposure and HLA in healthy donors. A multiplex PCR was run with 60 Vbeta primers and 13 Jbeta primers. The table came from immunoSEQ multiplex PCR; TCRdb's copy has only in-frame clones and leaves some out. The sample yields 70,000 to 85,000 clones, 62% seen once. Germline V gene lookup returns CDR1 MNHEY and CDR2 SVGAGI. This CDR3 spans 13 amino acids. The V and J ends lost 5 bases and 1 base respectively, with 8 bases between them. Nominal health characterized the donors when sampled, though unrecorded immune exposures were likely.

This rearrangement joins TRBV6-5 to TRBJ1-1, with D perhaps matching TRBD1 (5 bases). The source of this sequence is a male donor in good health and CMV-seropositive. Sequenced input: PBMCs. The CDR3 reads CASSTGGNTEAFF. In DNA, the CDR3 is TGTGCCAGCAGTACCGGGGGGAACACTGAAGCTTTCTTT.